This T cell receptor beta chain emerged from a study of Ad26.COV2.S vaccination and SARS-CoV-2 variants. About the study: Sample donor was a member of the COV1001 Ad26.COV2.S trial arm. Findings and limits, study-wide: Assessments of TCR breadth and depth may have underestimated the total T cell responses.

The CDR3 is 13 residues long. V was shortened by 2 bases and J by 5 bases, with 9 bases between the two germline ends. CDR1 and CDR2 from the germline V gene are SGHTA and FQGNSA. As to this clone: The antigen is undetermined.

Treatment in this sample: 15 to 20 received Ad26.COV2.S at low or high dose, single or two shots; about 5 received placebo; per-sample allocation not given. All samples were drawn on day 63, counting from the first vaccine or placebo injection. The protocol was immunoSEQ multiplex PCR, while the TCRdb copy is restricted to in-frame clones and leaves out a portion. The table records some 390,000 clones, approximately 90% of them present only once. This specimen consisted of peripheral blood, obtained in a trial of Ad26.COV2.S vaccine versus placebo. The origin of this receptor is a person aged 18-60 years who received the Ad26.COV2.S COVID-19 vaccine or a placebo. The chain combines TRBV7-2 with TRBJ1-2; D is possibly TRBD1 (5 bases). The CDR3 DNA reads as TGTGCCAGCAGCTTATCCAGGGATTATGGCTACACCTTC. Its translation: CASSLSRDYGYTF.